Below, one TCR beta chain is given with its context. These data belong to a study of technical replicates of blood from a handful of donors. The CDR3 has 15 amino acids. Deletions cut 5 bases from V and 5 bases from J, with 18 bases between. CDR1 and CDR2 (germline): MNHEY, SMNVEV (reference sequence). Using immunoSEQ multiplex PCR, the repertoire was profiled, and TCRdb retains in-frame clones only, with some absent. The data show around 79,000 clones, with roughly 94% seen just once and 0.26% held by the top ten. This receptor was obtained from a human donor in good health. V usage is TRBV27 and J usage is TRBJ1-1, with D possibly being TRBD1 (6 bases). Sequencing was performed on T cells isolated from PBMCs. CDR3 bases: TGTGCCAGCAGTCCAGAACAGGGTCGTCGGACTGAAGCTTTCTTT. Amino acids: CASSPEQGRRTEAFF.